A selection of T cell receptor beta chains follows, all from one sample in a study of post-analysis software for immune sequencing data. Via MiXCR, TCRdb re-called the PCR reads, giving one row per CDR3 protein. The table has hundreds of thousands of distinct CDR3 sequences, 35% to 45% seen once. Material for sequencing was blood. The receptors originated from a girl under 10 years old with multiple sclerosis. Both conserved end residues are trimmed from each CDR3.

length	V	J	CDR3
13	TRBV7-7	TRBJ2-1	ASSLTQGSYNEQF
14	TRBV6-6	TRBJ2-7	ASSYSTSANAYEQY
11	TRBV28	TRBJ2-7	ASSLLGQAAPY
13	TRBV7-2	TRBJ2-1	ASSLDRGRRNEQF
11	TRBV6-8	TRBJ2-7	ASTEARRYEQY
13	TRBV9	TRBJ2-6	ASSVGTAGANVLT
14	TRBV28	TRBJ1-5	ASSSHGLKSNQPQH
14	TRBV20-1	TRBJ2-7	SAREPSVAGRYEQY
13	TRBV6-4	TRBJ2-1	ASSDSLGSYNEQF
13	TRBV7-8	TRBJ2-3	ASSLHSPSTDTQY
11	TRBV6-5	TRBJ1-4	ASSSGRGEKLF
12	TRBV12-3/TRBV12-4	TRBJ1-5	ASGGSSNNQPQH
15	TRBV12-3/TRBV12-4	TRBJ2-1	ASSLALGSTLYNEQF
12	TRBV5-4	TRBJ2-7	ASSLKDRGGEQY
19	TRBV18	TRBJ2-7	ASSPRAGTSPPAAGTYEQY
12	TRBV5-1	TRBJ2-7	ASSLGQTTYEQY
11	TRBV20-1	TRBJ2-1	SARDPVRNEQF
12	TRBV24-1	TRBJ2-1	ATGLAGPYNEQF
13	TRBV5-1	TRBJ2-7	ASSIAGGSVYEQY
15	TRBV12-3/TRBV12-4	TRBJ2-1	ASSRTSGGARGNKQF
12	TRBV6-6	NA	ASIQPAPEETQY
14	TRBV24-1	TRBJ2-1	ATSEFRDYATGEQF
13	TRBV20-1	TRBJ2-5	SARDIQGSWETQY
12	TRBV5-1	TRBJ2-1	ASSPPGTYNEQF
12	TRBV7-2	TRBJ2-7	ASSAEVFSYEQY
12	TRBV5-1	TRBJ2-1	ASSFVYLSNEQF
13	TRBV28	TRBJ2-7	ASSFRDRGDYEQY
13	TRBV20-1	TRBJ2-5	SAPNKRSYQETQY
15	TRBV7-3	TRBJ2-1	ASSLIFSGLDNNEQF
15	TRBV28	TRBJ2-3	ASSSMRQAPLTDTQY
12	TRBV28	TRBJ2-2	ASSAGQNTGELF
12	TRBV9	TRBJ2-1	ASSVGQASDEQF
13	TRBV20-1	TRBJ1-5	SALGGTNSNQPQH
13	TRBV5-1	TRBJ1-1	ASSPAGTALLEAF
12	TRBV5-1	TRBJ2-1	ASSSEVRYVRQF
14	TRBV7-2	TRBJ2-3	ASSSYWTTFTDTQY
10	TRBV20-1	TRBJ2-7	SATGNRGEQY